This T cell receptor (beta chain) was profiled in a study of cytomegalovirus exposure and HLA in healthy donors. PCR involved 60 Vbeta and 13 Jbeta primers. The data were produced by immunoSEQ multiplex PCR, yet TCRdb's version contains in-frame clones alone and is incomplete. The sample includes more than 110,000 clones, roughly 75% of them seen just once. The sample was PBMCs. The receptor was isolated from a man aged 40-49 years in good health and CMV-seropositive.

For the CDR3, the DNA is TGTGCCAGCAAAACATTACAAGGAGATAGCAATCAGCCCCAGCATTTT. This translates into CASKTLQGDSNQPQHF. The chain carries TRBV6-6 and TRBJ1-5; D gene ambiguous. Trimming cost V 7 bases and J 0 bases, with 16 bases left between them. The CDR3 extends over 16 amino acids. Germline assignment: CDR1 MNHNY and CDR2 SVGAGI (reference sequence).